The 4 T cell receptor beta chains given below trace back to one sample, sequenced in a study of long-term antiretroviral therapy in people with HIV. Researchers report immunoSEQ v3.0 was run at survey level. TCRdb's table, derived via immunoSEQ multiplex PCR, lists solely in-frame clones and lacks some. The data show around 15,000 clones, approximately 87% seen once. Sequenced material: unsorted PBMCs, taken 0.7 years before starting antiretroviral therapy. The receptors derive from a man aged 50 or older with HIV.

The chain has TRBV18 and TRBJ1-4; unclear D gene. The germline CDR1 and CDR2 sequences are KGHSH and LQKENI. The CDR3 loop spans 18 amino acids. V lost 3 bases and J lost 1, with 18 bases in between. CDR3 sequence: CASSPTTLGSGTNEKLFF. The DNA for the CDR3 is TGTGCCAGCTCACCGACGACCCTGGGCTCGGGAACTAATGAAAAACTGTTTTTT.

This clone occurred once. The CDR3 nucleotides read TGTGCCAGCAGCTTATTGGGCGGGAGAGGTATAGATACGCAGTATTTT. Translating gives CASSLLGGRGIDTQYF. The chain carries TRBV7-3 and TRBJ2-3; 7 bases map to TRBD2. This CDR3 has 16 amino acids. Losses at the gene ends were 2 bases for V and 5 bases for J; bases not matched to a gene: 10. Germline values: CDR1 SGHTA, CDR2 FQGTGA.

The chain is built from TRBV6-1 and TRBJ2-2; D is uncertain. Germline V gene data show CDR1 as MNHNS and CDR2 as SASEGT. The CDR3 consists of 14 residues. V gave up 3 bases and J gave up 1 base, with 6 bases separating them. In nucleotides, the CDR3 is TGTGCCAGCAGTGAGGGCGGGAACACCGGGGAGCTGTTTTTT. Translating gives CASSEGGNTGELFF.

The V call is TRBV9, the J call TRBJ1-1, with 8 bases lining up with TRBD1. Looked up from germline, CDR1 is SGDLS and CDR2 is YYNGEE. The CDR3 runs 15 residues. J lost 5 bases, V lost 3 bases, and 9 bases had no gene match. The DNA for the CDR3 is TGTGCCAGCAGCGGACCCCAGGGGGCTTGGACTGAAGCTTTCTTT. Protein: CASSGPQGAWTEAFF.